This T cell receptor beta chain was documented in a study of blood T cell repertoires in COVID-19. Study-level information: The United States, Italy and Spain were the sources of the acute and convalescent COVID-19 samples.

This table comes from immunoSEQ multiplex PCR, and its TCRdb copy is limited to in-frame clones, with some not included. Among approximately 270,000 clones listed, 89% were seen once. The CDR3 is 14 amino acids. Trimming pared 2 bases from V and 1 base from J, leaving 11 bases between. Germline CDR1 is GTSNPN and CDR2 is SVGIG (reference sequence). The sequenced material came from peripheral blood. The TCR originated in a man aged 50 to 60 with acute or convalescent COVID-19. The chain combines TRBV30 with TRBJ2-5; D is perhaps TRBD1 (5 bases). Here the CDR3 reads CAWSKGQGQETQYF. The CDR3 DNA reads as TGTGCCTGGAGTAAGGGGCAGGGCCAAGAGACCCAGTACTTC.